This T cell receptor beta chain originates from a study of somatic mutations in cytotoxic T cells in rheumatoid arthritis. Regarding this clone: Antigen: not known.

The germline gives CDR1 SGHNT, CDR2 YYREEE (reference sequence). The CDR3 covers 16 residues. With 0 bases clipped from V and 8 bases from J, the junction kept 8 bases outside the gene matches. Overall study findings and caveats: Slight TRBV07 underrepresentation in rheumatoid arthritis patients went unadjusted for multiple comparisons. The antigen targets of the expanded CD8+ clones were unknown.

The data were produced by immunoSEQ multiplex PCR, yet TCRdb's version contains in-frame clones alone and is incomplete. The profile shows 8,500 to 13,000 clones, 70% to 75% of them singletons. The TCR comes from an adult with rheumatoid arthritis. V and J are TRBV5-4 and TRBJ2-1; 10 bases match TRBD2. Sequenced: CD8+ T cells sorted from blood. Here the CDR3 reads CASSLGTSGGGYEQFF. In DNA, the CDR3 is TGTGCCAGCAGCTTGGGGACTAGCGGAGGCGGCTATGAGCAGTTCTTC.